These 27 T cell receptor beta chains came from one sample sequenced in a study of post-analysis software for immune sequencing data. Each TCR beta cDNA library carried unique molecular identifiers. TCRdb processed the PCR reads anew with MiXCR; each CDR3 protein has one entry. The table has 350,000 to 450,000 distinct CDR3 sequences, about 40% seen once. The study, taken as a whole, reports: Elevated frequency relative to controls characterized 4 or 5 TRBV segments in patients, TRBV5-6, TRBV5-1 and TRBV20-1 among them.

No antigen has been assigned to these receptors. Sequencing input: blood. These receptors were taken from a girl aged 2 to 10 with multiple sclerosis.

The chain recombines TRBV4-3 with TRBJ2-1; unclear D gene. CDR3 length equals 13 residues. The germline V gene has CDR1 LGHNA and CDR2 YSLEER. Deletions cut 5 bases from V and 4 bases from J, with 9 bases between. In DNA form, the CDR3 reads TGCGCCAGCAGCTACTCCTTATACAATGAGCAGTTCTTC. This encodes CASSYSLYNEQFF.

The chain couples TRBV9 to TRBJ2-4; 10 bases map to TRBD1. The end of the DNA fits TRBJ2-7 better, so the J call may be wrong. The CDR3 covers 14 residues. CDR1 is SGDLS, CDR2 YYNGEE, per germline. This CDR3 reads CASSVGTGVHEQYF. In DNA, the CDR3 is TGTGCCAGCAGCGTCGGGACAGGGGTCCACGAGCAGTACTTC.

The table lists this clonotype with a few counts. This chain connects TRBV7-2 to TRBJ2-5; D gene ambiguous. CDR1 SGHTA and CDR2 FQGNSA come from the germline V gene. The CDR3 consists of 11 residues. Trimming took off 5 bases at V and 5 bases at J, with 6 bases between the two ends. The CDR3 sequence is CASSAWETQYF. CDR3 DNA: TGTGCCAGCAGCGCCTGGGAGACCCAGTACTTC.

A few counts support this clonotype. CDR3 DNA sequence: TGTGCCAGCAGTTACGGGACAGGGCTCGAAGTGACGGAGACCCAGTACTTC. It encodes CASSYGTGLEVTETQYF. The chain links TRBV6-6 to TRBJ2-5, with 9 bases fitting TRBD1. Germline V CDR1 and CDR2: MNHNY, SVGAGI (reference sequence). The CDR3 consists of 17 residues. V dropped 2 bases and J dropped 5; count of bases not matched to a gene: 12.

The V gene is TRBV6-5, the J gene TRBJ1-1, with D tentatively TRBD1 (5 bases). The CDR3 is made up of 13 amino acids. Trimming removed 2 bases from V and 9 bases from J, with 13 bases in between. In germline, CDR1 is MNHEY, CDR2 SVGAGI. CDR3 sequence reads: CASSYPGAEKAFF. The CDR3 DNA is TGTGCCAGCAGTTACCCCGGGGCCGAAAAAGCTTTCTTT.

The J gene is TRBJ1-1, the V gene TRBV28, with unresolved D. V lost 5 bases and J 5 bases, leaving 12 bases between the germline ends. Germline loops: CDR1 MDHEN, CDR2 SYDVKM. CDR3 length: 13 amino acids. CDR3 bases: TGTGCCAGCAGTCCCCCATGGGGAACTGAAGCTTTCTTT. Its translation: CASSPPWGTEAFF.

This clonotype was seen only a few times. The chain links TRBV20-1 to TRBJ2-3, with D maybe TRBD1 (6 bases). Per germline, CDR1 DFQATT and CDR2 SNEGSKA (reference sequence). The CDR3 extends over 11 amino acids. V gave up 6 bases and J gave up 4 bases, with 8 bases separating them. The CDR3 DNA reads TGCAGTGCGCACAGGGCAGATACGCAGTATTTT. This translates into CSAHRADTQYF.

V usage is TRBV19 and J usage is TRBJ2-7, with D perhaps matching TRBD2 (6 bases). V shed 3 bases and J shed 4 bases, with 16 bases lying between them. This CDR3 has 15 residues. In germline, CDR1 is LNHDA, CDR2 SQIVND (reference sequence). The CDR3 DNA reads as TGTGCCAGTAGTATTCGAGCCGGGGGATTTTACGAGCAGTACTTC. It yields the protein CASSIRAGGFYEQYF.

This chain joins TRBV7-8 and TRBJ2-7, with 8 bases that match TRBD2. Trimming at V came to 6 bases and at J to 3 bases, leaving 7 bases not matched to a gene. CDR1 is SGHVS and CDR2 is FQNEAQ in the germline V gene. The CDR3 consists of 14 residues. CDR3 in DNA: TGTGCCAGCAGAAAGGGACTAGATTACTACGAGCAGTACTTC. Residues: CASRKGLDYYEQYF.

This clonotype appeared a few times. V is TRBV12-5 and J is TRBJ1-2; TRBD1 might be the D (6 bases). V dropped 2 bases and J dropped 4 bases, with 14 bases sitting between them. The CDR3 has 15 residues. The V gene's germline CDR1 is LGHNT and CDR2 FRNRAP. The CDR3 DNA reads as TGTGCTAGTGGTTTGACAGTTGCGACAGGCTATGGCTACACCTTC. This sequence encodes CASGLTVATGYGYTF.

This clonotype was seen only a few times. CDR3 in amino acids: CASSAEGGSTDTQYF. In nucleotides, the CDR3 is TGTGCCAGCAGTGCGGAGGGGGGCTCCACAGATACGCAGTATTTT. The chain carries TRBV6-4 and TRBJ2-3; either TRBD1 or TRBD2 may supply D (6 bases each). Trimming took 4 bases from V and 2 from J, leaving 13 bases between them. The CDR3 loop spans 15 amino acids. Germline CDR1 MRHNA, CDR2 SNTAGT.

This CDR3 is CKYTDTQYF. DNA for the CDR3: TGCAAATACACAGATACGCAGTATTTT. V is TRBV29-1 and J is TRBJ2-3; D is undetermined. This CDR3 contains 9 residues. Germline V lookup: CDR1 SQVTM, CDR2 ANQGSEA.

This clonotype appeared a few times. The chain carries TRBV4-2 and TRBJ1-2, with D unclear. The CDR3 spans 14 residues. Germline V gene data show CDR1 as LGHNA and CDR2 as YNFKEQ. Trimming removed 0 bases at V and 8 bases at J, with 13 bases between. CDR3 nucleotide sequence: TGTGCCAGCAGCCAAGATGGCAACCAGGCCGGCTACACCTTC. This encodes CASSQDGNQAGYTF.

This clonotype was seen once. The chain carries TRBV7-2 and TRBJ1-5; the match to TRBD1 covers 8 bases. Germline values: CDR1 SGHTA, CDR2 FQGNSA. The CDR3 has 15 amino acids. V dropped 5 bases and J dropped 6; count of bases not matched to a gene: 9. CDR3 residues: CASSVGQGSGQPQHF. The CDR3 DNA is TGTGCCAGCAGCGTAGGACAGGGTAGCGGTCAGCCCCAGCATTTT. The full variable domain, completed using reference TRBV7-2 and TRBJ1-5, is GAGVSQSPSNKVTEKGKDVELRCDPISGHTALYWYRQSLGQGLEFLIYFQGNSAPDKSGLPSDRFSAERTGGSVSTLTIQRTQQEDSAVYLCASSVGQGSGQPQHFGDGTRLSIL.

The gene calls are TRBV29-1 and TRBJ2-7; D is undetermined. V was clipped by 5 bases and J by 2 bases, with 13 bases between them. The CDR3 totals 13 residues. Germline lookup yields CDR1 SQVTM and CDR2 ANQGSEA. The CDR3 nucleotides read TGCAGCGTTTCCCGACTGGGCACCTACGAGCAGTACTTC. Its protein product is CSVSRLGTYEQYF.

The gene calls are TRBV5-1 and TRBJ1-3; 7 bases fit TRBD1. Germline V lookup: CDR1 SGHRS, CDR2 YFSETQ. V gave up 4 bases and J gave up 4 bases; unmatched junction bases: 11. CDR3 size: 16 residues. The CDR3 loop reads CASSPIPTGYGNTIYF. The CDR3 DNA reads TGCGCCAGCAGCCCCATACCGACAGGGTACGGAAACACCATATATTTT.

The gene calls are TRBV3-1 and TRBJ2-7; D is perhaps TRBD1 (6 bases). The CDR3 runs to 14 residues. The V gene lost 1 base and the J gene lost 4 bases, with 11 bases spanning the gap. Germline CDR1 reads LGHDT; CDR2 reads YNNKEL (reference sequence). In nucleotides, the CDR3 is TGTGCCAGCAGCCAAGTGGGACAACCTTACGAGCAGTACTTC. This sequence encodes CASSQVGQPYEQYF.

This clonotype was counted a few times. The V call is TRBV5-1, the J call TRBJ2-7, with 10 bases aligning to TRBD2. Germline V CDR1 and CDR2: SGHRS, YFSETQ. The CDR3 extends over 19 amino acids. The trim removed 1 base at V and 0 bases at J, leaving 13 bases unmatched. In DNA form, the CDR3 reads TGCGCCAGCAGCTTGTACGCTAGCGGGAGTATTGGTCGCTCCTACGAGCAGTACTTC. Its protein product is CASSLYASGSIGRSYEQYF.

There are a few counts of this clonotype. The chain is built from TRBV7-2 and TRBJ1-6; TRBD1 might be the D (6 bases). V was clipped by 5 bases and J by 7 bases, with 15 bases between them. Germline V gene sequence: CDR1 SGHTA, CDR2 FQGNSA. The CDR3 has 15 residues. The CDR3 DNA is TGTGCCAGCAGCGAACAGGGCACGGGGAATTCACCCCTCCACTTT. Amino acid sequence: CASSEQGTGNSPLHF.

V usage is TRBV28 and J usage is TRBJ2-7; TRBD2 is a possible D gene (7 bases). The CDR3 has 17 amino acids. V was trimmed by 5 bases and J by 7 bases, leaving 27 bases between them. Germline V CDR1 and CDR2: MDHEN, SYDVKM. CDR3 nucleotide sequence: TGTGCCAGCAGTCTGATTCTCTGGGGGGGCATCGTTAATGAGCAGTACTTC. Protein sequence: CASSLILWGGIVNEQYF. Together with reference TRBV28 and TRBJ2-7, the CDR3 gives the full variable domain: DVKVTQSSRYLVKRTGEKVFLECVQDMDHENMFWYRQDPGLGLRLIYFSYDVKMKEKGDIPEGYSVSREKKERFSLILESASTNQTSMYLCASSLILWGGIVNEQYFGPGTRLTVT.

This chain connects TRBV20-1 to TRBJ2-7; a weak D match, TRBD1 (5 bases). The germline gives CDR1 DFQATT, CDR2 SNEGSKA (reference sequence). The CDR3 sequence is 15 residues long. V was shortened by 4 bases and J by 5 bases, with 21 bases between the two germline ends. In DNA form, the CDR3 reads TGCAGTGCTACCGTTGGGGCCTCCCACGGCGACGAGCAGTACTTC. Encoded protein: CSATVGASHGDEQYF.

The V and J genes are TRBV6-6 and TRBJ2-7, with a tentative D call TRBD1 (5 bases). This CDR3 has 14 amino acids. CDR1 is MNHNY and CDR2 is SVGAGI in the germline V gene (reference sequence). The V and J ends lost 2 bases and 2 bases respectively, with 10 bases between them. DNA for the CDR3: TGTGCCAGCAGTTACGGTGACAGTACCTACGAGCAGTACTTC. Protein sequence: CASSYGDSTYEQYF.

This clonotype was counted between two and nine times. The chain recombines TRBV28 with TRBJ2-7; 8 positions agree with TRBD2. The V and J ends lost 6 bases and 5 bases, in that order; junction bases with no gene match: 3. This CDR3 has 12 amino acids. The germline V gene encodes CDR1 MDHEN and CDR2 SYDVKM. The CDR3 bases are TGTGCCAGCAGCAGACTAGCGAACGAGCAGTACTTC. This encodes CASSRLANEQYF.

CDR3 protein: CASSIQWIPSYEQYF. The CDR3 DNA is TGTGCCAGCAGTATTCAATGGATACCCTCCTACGAGCAGTACTTC. The genes are TRBV28 and TRBJ2-7; D remains unclear. The CDR3 is 15 residues long. Looked up from germline, CDR1 is MDHEN and CDR2 is SYDVKM. Trimming left V 5 bases short and J 0 bases short, with 14 bases between.

The chain employs TRBV28 and TRBJ1-1; perhaps TRBD1 as D (5 bases). CDR3 length equals 14 residues. With 6 bases removed from V and 1 base from J, the gap between germline ends came to 12 bases. Germline CDR1 and CDR2: MDHEN and SYDVKM. This CDR3 reads CASRAPTGNTEAFF. The DNA for the CDR3 is TGTGCCAGCAGGGCCCCTACAGGGAACACTGAAGCTTTCTTT.

V is TRBV4-3 and J is TRBJ2-2; no definite D call. Germline V lookup: CDR1 LGHNA, CDR2 YSLEER. V was cut by 2 bases and J by 0 bases, with 7 bases left in between. The CDR3 sequence is 15 residues long. CDR3 residues: CASSQFYPNTGELFF. The CDR3 DNA reads TGCGCCAGCAGCCAATTCTATCCGAACACCGGGGAGCTGTTTTTT.

The V call is TRBV9, the J call TRBJ2-7, with 11 bases that match TRBD2. CDR1 SGDLS and CDR2 YYNGEE come from the germline V gene. After removal of 3 bases from V and 4 bases from J, the junction contained 6 bases not matched to a gene. The CDR3 runs to 15 residues. This chain's CDR3 is CASSAGLAGFYEQYF. CDR3 in DNA: TGTGCCAGCAGCGCAGGACTAGCGGGTTTTTACGAGCAGTACTTC.